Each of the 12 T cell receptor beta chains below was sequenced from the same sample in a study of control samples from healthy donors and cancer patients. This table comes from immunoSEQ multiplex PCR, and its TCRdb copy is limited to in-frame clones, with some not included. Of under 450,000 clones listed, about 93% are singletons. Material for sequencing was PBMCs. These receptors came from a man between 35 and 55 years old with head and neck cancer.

The CDR3 spells CASSLTGQVTYEQYF. CDR3 in DNA: TGTGCCAGTAGTCTTACGGGACAGGTAACCTACGAGCAGTACTTC. The chain uses TRBV19 and TRBJ2-7, with 8 bases aligning to TRBD1. Germline loops: CDR1 LNHDA, CDR2 SQIVND (reference sequence). The CDR3 runs to 15 residues. V lost 5 bases and J lost 2; bases outside the gene matches: 8. The variable domain in full, completed from reference TRBV19 and TRBJ2-7, reads DGGITQSPKYLFRKEGQNVTLSCEQNLNHDAMYWYRQDPGQGLRLIYYSQIVNDFQKGDIAEGYSVSREKKESFPLTVTSAQKNPTAFYLCASSLTGQVTYEQYFGPGTRLTVT.

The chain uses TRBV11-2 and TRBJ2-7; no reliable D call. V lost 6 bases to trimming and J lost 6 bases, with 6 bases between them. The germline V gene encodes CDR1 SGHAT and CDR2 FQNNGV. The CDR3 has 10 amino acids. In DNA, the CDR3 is TGTGCCAGCAGTTTCGGCGAGCAGTACTTC. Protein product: CASSFGEQYF. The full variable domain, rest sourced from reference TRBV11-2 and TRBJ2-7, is EAGVAQSPRYKIIEKRQSVAFWCNPISGHATLYWYQQILGQGPKLLIQFQNNGVVDDSQLPKDRFSAERLKGVDSTLKIQPAKLEDSAVYLCASSFGEQYFGPGTRLTVT.

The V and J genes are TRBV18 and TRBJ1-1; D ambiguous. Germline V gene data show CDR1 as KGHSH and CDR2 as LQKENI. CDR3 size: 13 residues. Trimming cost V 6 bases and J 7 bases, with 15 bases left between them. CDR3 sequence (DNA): TGTGCCAGCTCTGGGGATCCCACATATGAAGCTTTCTTT. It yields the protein CASSGDPTYEAFF.

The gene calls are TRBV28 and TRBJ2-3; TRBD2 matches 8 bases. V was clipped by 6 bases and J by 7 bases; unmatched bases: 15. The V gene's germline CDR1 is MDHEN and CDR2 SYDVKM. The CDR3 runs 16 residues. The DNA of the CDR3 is TGTGCCAGCAGACTCGAACTAGCGGCTACACAAAATACGCAGTATTTT. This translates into CASRLELAATQNTQYF. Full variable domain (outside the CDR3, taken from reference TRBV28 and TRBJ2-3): DVKVTQSSRYLVKRTGEKVFLECVQDMDHENMFWYRQDPGLGLRLIYFSYDVKMKEKGDIPEGYSVSREKKERFSLILESASTNQTSMYLCASRLELAATQNTQYFGPGTRLTVL.

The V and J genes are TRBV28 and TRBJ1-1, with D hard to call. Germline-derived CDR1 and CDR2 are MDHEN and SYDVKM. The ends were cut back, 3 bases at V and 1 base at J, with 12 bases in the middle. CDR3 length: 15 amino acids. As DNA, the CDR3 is TGTGCCAGCAGTTTCGTAGGACGGACGAACACTGAAGCTTTCTTT. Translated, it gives CASSFVGRTNTEAFF.

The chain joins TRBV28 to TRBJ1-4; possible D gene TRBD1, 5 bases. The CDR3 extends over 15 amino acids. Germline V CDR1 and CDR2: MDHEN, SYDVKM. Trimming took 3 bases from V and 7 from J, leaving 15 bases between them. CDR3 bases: TGTGCCAGCAGTTTGGATGGGACCCAGGGTGAAAAACTGTTTTTT. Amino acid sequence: CASSLDGTQGEKLFF.

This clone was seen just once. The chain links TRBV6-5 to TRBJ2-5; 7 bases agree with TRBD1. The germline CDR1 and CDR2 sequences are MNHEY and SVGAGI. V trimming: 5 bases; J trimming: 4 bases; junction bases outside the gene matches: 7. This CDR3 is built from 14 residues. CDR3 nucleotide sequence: TGTGCCAGCAGTACCAACAGGGGCTCAGAGACCCAGTACTTC. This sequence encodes CASSTNRGSETQYF.

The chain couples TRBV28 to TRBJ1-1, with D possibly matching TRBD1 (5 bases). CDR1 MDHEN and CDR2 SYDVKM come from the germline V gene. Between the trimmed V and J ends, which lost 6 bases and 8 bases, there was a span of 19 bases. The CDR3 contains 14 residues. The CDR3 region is CASSPQGSLSEAFF. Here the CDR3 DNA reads TGTGCCAGCAGCCCTCAGGGTTCGCTCTCGGAAGCTTTCTTT.

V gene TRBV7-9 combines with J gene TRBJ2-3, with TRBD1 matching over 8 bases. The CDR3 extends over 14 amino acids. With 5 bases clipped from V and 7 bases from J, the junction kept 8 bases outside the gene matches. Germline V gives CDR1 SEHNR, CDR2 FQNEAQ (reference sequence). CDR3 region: CASSPGQGINTQYF. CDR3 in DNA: TGTGCCAGCAGCCCCGGACAGGGAATAAATACGCAGTATTTT.

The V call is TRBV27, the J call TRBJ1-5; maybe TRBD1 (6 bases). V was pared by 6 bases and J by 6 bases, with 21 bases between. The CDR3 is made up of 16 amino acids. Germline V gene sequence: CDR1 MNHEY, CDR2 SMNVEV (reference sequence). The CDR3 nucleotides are TGTGCCAGCAGCGTAACACAGGGTATCGGGATTCAGCCCCAGCATTTT. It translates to CASSVTQGIGIQPQHF.

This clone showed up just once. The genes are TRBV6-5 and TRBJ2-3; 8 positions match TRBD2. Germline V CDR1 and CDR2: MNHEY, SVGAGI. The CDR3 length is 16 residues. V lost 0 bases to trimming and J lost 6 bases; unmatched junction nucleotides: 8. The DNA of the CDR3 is TGTGCCAGCAGTTACTCACGGGGGGGGGCCTTCGATACGCAGTATTTT. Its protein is CASSYSRGGAFDTQYF.

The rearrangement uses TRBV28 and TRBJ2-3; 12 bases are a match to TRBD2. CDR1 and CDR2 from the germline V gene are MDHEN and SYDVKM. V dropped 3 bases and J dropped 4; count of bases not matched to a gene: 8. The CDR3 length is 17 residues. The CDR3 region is CASSFGLAGGLPDTQYF. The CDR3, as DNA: TGTGCCAGCAGTTTCGGGCTAGCGGGAGGGCTTCCAGATACGCAGTATTTT.